This section outlines one T cell receptor (beta chain) sequence together with its context. Its antigen is not identified. This CDR3 has 14 amino acids. V was clipped by 0 bases and J by 7 bases, with 12 bases between them. Germline CDR1 reads ENHRY; CDR2 reads SYGVKD. Profiled with immunoSEQ multiplex PCR; TCRdb holds only in-frame clones, not every one. Found here are 20,000 to 25,000 clones, under 90% of them singletons; the top ten hold more than 15%. The data derive from a study of T cells in localized non-small cell lung cancer. Study-level points and caveats: Clonality peaked in uninvolved adjacent lung rather than tumor.

The sample in question was PBMCs, obtained before any cancer treatment. This clonotype originated in a woman aged 40-69 years with stage II squamous cell lung carcinoma. This chain links TRBV10-3 with TRBJ1-2, with a possible D match to TRBD1 (6 bases). CDR3 in DNA: TGTGCCATCAGTGAGTCGATGTCAGGGGTTGGCTACACCTTC. Protein: CAISESMSGVGYTF.